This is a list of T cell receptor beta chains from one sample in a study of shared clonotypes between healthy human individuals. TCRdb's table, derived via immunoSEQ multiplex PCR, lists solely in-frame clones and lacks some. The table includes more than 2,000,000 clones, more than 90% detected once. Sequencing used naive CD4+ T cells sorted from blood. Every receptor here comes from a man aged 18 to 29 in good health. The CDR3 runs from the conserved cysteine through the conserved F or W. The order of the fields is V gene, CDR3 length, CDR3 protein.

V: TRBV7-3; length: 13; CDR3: CASSPSDSNEQFF
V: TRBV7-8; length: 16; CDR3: CASSFRSTGGDQPQHF
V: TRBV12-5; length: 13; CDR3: CASGQGVGGELFF
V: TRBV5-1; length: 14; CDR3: CASSTGQNFGEQYF
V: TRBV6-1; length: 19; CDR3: CASSDGSTEVLATNEKLFF
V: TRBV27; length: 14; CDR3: CASSSGQGGSPLHF
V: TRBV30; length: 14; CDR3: CAWRTGQSNTEAFF
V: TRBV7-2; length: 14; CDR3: CASSPGGSGRELFF
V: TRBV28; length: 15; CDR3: CASSLMATSGYGQYF
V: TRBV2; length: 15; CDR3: CASVRDRGGPYGYTF
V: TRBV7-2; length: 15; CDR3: CASSLGDRSNQPQHF
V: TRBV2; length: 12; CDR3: CASTTSPPLQYF
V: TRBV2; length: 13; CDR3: CASSQDRYQPQHF
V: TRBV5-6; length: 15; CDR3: CASSSGLAAYNEQFF
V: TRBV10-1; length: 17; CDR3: CASRKLAGGLPSYEQYF
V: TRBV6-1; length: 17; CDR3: CASSAGPSGFLLVGYTF
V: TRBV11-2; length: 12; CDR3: CASSLVGNTIYF
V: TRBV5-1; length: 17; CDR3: CASSHGTGGYTAYEQYF
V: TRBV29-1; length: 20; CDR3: CSPPGPPGQGELKGVQPQHF
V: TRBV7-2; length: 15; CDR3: CASSLGRASSYEQYF
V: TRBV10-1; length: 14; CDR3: CASSESTGRETQYF
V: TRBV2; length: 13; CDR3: CANSLGDTDTQYF
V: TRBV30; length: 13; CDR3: CAWSLGGAAEAFF
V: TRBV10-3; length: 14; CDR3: CASTGPGAYTEAFF
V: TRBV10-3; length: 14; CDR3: CAISEFSGGNEQFF
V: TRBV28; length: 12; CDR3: CASSLAVSEAFF
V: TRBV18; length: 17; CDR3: CASSPPRASGYTDTQYF
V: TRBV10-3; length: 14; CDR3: CAISGRDSTDTQYF